Listed here are 30 T cell receptor beta chains from one sample, sequenced in a study of early T cells in non-severe SARS-CoV-2 infection. Via MiXCR, TCRdb re-called the 5' RACE reads, giving one row per CDR3 protein. The repertoire has fewer than 85,000 distinct CDR3 sequences, under 15% of them found once; the top ten carry 6%. Material: whole blood. The receptor source for this set is an adult who was a healthcare worker with PCR-confirmed SARS-CoV-2 infection or an uninfected control (not recorded which).

The CDR3 bases are TGTGCCAGCCCCCCCCGACAGGGTATGAATGGCTACACCTTC. It encodes CASPPRQGMNGYTF. V and J are TRBV6-1 and TRBJ1-2; TRBD1 aligns across 7 bases. Germline V gene data show CDR1 as MNHNS and CDR2 as SASEGT. Trimming at V came to 8 bases and at J to 6 bases, leaving 12 bases not matched to a gene. The CDR3 is 14 residues long.

This chain uses TRBV29-1 with TRBJ2-2; 10 nucleotides agree with TRBD1. CDR1 and CDR2 from the germline V gene are SQVTM and ANQGSEA. This CDR3 has 15 residues. J gave up 6 bases and V 1 base, and 5 bases lay outside the gene matches. The CDR3 DNA reads as TGCAGCGTTGAAGTAGGGACAGGGGCTTCCGGGGAGCTGTTTTTT. Amino acid sequence: CSVEVGTGASGELFF.

This clonotype was counted ten times or more. The rearrangement joins TRBV6-5 to TRBJ2-3; tentatively, D is TRBD2 (5 bases). CDR3 length: 13 amino acids. The ends were cut back, 5 bases at V and 4 bases at J, with 10 bases in the middle. Germline CDR1 MNHEY, CDR2 SVGAGI. The CDR3 nucleotides are TGTGCCAGCAGTCCGTTGAGGGCAGATACGCAGTATTTT. Amino acid sequence: CASSPLRADTQYF.

The chain uses TRBV29-1 and TRBJ2-3; the match to TRBD2 covers 8 bases. This CDR3 is 16 amino acids long. V shed 6 bases and J 1 base; nucleotides not matched to a gene: 12. The V gene's germline CDR1 is SQVTM and CDR2 ANQGSEA. CDR3 DNA: TGCAGCGTGCAAAGGGCGCCTAGCGGGCGCACAGATACGCAGTATTTT. Protein sequence: CSVQRAPSGRTDTQYF.

The chain has TRBV12-3 or TRBV12-4 and TRBJ2-1; D is perhaps TRBD1 or TRBD2 (5 bases each). Deletions cut 5 bases from V and 7 bases from J, with 21 bases between. This CDR3 has 16 residues. The CDR3 protein is CASSGVLVGDVNEQFF. The DNA for the CDR3 is TGTGCCAGCAGTGGGGTGCTAGTGGGGGACGTAAATGAGCAGTTCTTC.

This clonotype appeared many times. The V gene is TRBV29-1, the J gene TRBJ1-2, with D unresolved. CDR3 length: 14 amino acids. Germline values: CDR1 SQVTM, CDR2 ANQGSEA. V lost 5 bases and J lost 0, with 13 bases in between. DNA for the CDR3: TGCAGCGTTCCCGGCGAGGGAGCTAACTATGGCTACACCTTC. Residues: CSVPGEGANYGYTF.

The V call is TRBV5-1, the J call TRBJ1-6; D call uncertain. The V end was cut by 0 bases, the J end by 2 bases, with 9 bases between. Germline lookup yields CDR1 SGHRS and CDR2 YFSETQ. The CDR3 runs 16 residues. The CDR3 loop reads CASSLDTQTYNSPLHF. The CDR3 coding sequence is TGCGCCAGCAGCTTGGATACACAGACCTATAATTCACCCCTCCACTTT. The full variable domain, rest sourced from reference TRBV5-1 and TRBJ1-6, is KAGVTQTPRYLIKTRGQQVTLSCSPISGHRSVSWYQQTPGQGLQFLFEYFSETQRNKGNFPGRFSGRQFSNSRSEMNVSTLELGDSALYLCASSLDTQTYNSPLHFGNGTRLTVT.

This clonotype showed up just a few times. The rearrangement uses TRBV14 and TRBJ1-2; a weak D match, TRBD1 (6 bases). The germline gives CDR1 SGHDN, CDR2 FVKESK. V dropped 4 bases and J dropped 6 bases, with 18 bases sitting between them. CDR3 length: 15 residues. This CDR3 is CASSLGQGVMNGYTF. CDR3 nucleotides: TGTGCCAGCAGCCTGGGACAAGGCGTGATGAATGGCTACACCTTC.

Only a few counts were recorded for this clonotype. The chain has TRBV6-2 or TRBV6-3 and TRBJ1-1; 9 bases map to TRBD1. Germline V gene lookup returns CDR1 MNHEY and CDR2 SVGEGT. Germline trimming cut 4 bases from V and 3 bases from J; bases unmatched to any gene: 3. The CDR3 runs 14 residues. CDR3 sequence (DNA): TGTGCCAGCAGTTCGGGACAGGGATACACTGAAGCTTTCTTT. Amino acids: CASSSGQGYTEAFF.

This clonotype has more than one count but fewer than ten. The chain carries TRBV12-3 or TRBV12-4 and TRBJ1-3; D is undetermined. The V and J ends lost 6 bases and 2 bases respectively, with 23 bases between them. The CDR3 extends over 18 amino acids. This CDR3 reads CASRSATTGGGPGNTIYF. CDR3 coding DNA: TGTGCCAGCAGATCTGCGACAACTGGCGGCGGTCCTGGAAACACCATATATTTT.

The J gene is TRBJ1-6, the V gene TRBV6-5; unclear D gene. V shed 5 bases and J shed 3 bases, with 11 bases lying between them. Germline loops: CDR1 MNHEY, CDR2 SVGAGI. This CDR3 comprises 15 residues. CDR3 region: CASSPSWGYNSPLHF. CDR3 in DNA: TGTGCCAGCAGTCCCTCTTGGGGCTATAATTCACCCCTCCACTTT.

This clonotype occurred many times. The chain employs TRBV12-3 or TRBV12-4 and TRBJ1-5, with a possible D match to TRBD1 (5 bases). This CDR3 is built from 13 residues. V was pared by 3 bases and J by 6 bases, with 9 bases between. Here the CDR3 DNA reads TGTGCCAGCAGTTTCGGGCAGGGTCAGCCCCAGCATTTT. It translates to CASSFGQGQPQHF.

This clonotype was seen repeatedly, ten times or more. The chain carries TRBV11-2 and TRBJ2-1; 13 bases map to TRBD2. The V gene's germline CDR1 is SGHAT and CDR2 FQNNGV. V shed 5 bases and J 12 bases; nucleotides not matched to a gene: 7. The CDR3 consists of 14 residues. CDR3 in DNA: TGTGCCAGCAGCGTGACTAGCGGGAGGAGTGTGCAGTTCTTC. Residues: CASSVTSGRSVQFF.

The CDR3: CAWSKGLATDTQYF. The CDR3 DNA reads TGTGCCTGGAGTAAGGGACTAGCAACAGATACGCAGTATTTT. The V gene is TRBV30, the J gene TRBJ2-3; 9 nucleotides align to TRBD2. V was pared by 2 bases and J by 3 bases, with 3 bases of the junction left unmatched. The CDR3 runs 14 residues. Germline CDR1 reads GTSNPN; CDR2 reads SVGIG (reference sequence).

The chain employs TRBV18 and TRBJ1-2; D gene uncertain. V lost 3 bases and J 4 bases, leaving 9 bases between the germline ends. CDR1 KGHSH and CDR2 LQKENI come from the germline V gene. There are 13 residues in the CDR3. Written as DNA, the CDR3 is TGTGCCAGCTCACCGGGCAGGCTCTATGGCTACACCTTC. Its protein is CASSPGRLYGYTF.

The chain couples TRBV19 to TRBJ2-7; D is unresolved. V lost 5 bases and J 4 bases, leaving 9 bases between the germline ends. Germline assignment: CDR1 LNHDA and CDR2 SQIVND (reference sequence). This CDR3 is 12 amino acids long. CDR3 loop: CASSGPIYEQYF. The CDR3 coding sequence is TGTGCCAGTAGTGGCCCCATTTACGAGCAGTACTTC.

The chain carries TRBV30 and TRBJ2-1; weak D call: TRBD2 (6 bases). Germline V lookup: CDR1 GTSNPN, CDR2 SVGIG (reference sequence). V lost 1 base and J lost 0, with 13 bases in between. The CDR3 consists of 16 residues. CDR3 nucleotide sequence: TGTGCCTGGAGTGCCGCGGGACCCAGCTCCTACAATGAGCAGTTCTTC. Protein sequence: CAWSAAGPSSYNEQFF.

This clonotype was seen a few times. The chain uses TRBV7-9 and TRBJ1-6; a possible D gene is TRBD1 (5 bases). The ends were cut back, 2 bases at V and 0 bases at J, with 11 bases in the middle. This CDR3 comprises 17 residues. Germline V gene data show CDR1 as SEHNR and CDR2 as FQNEAQ (reference sequence). CDR3 region: CASSLKVQGSYNSPLHF. Written as DNA, the CDR3 is TGTGCCAGCAGCTTAAAGGTCCAGGGCTCCTATAATTCACCCCTCCACTTT.

This clonotype occurred many times. This sequence joins TRBV5-1 and TRBJ2-7; D may be TRBD2 (6 bases). Germline lookup yields CDR1 SGHRS and CDR2 YFSETQ. The CDR3 loop spans 14 amino acids. Deletions cut 5 bases from V and 4 bases from J, with 16 bases between. This CDR3 is CASREQAGIYEQYF. The CDR3 DNA follows: TGCGCCAGCAGGGAACAGGCGGGGATATACGAGCAGTACTTC.

This clonotype was observed many times. The V call is TRBV6-2 or TRBV6-3, the J call TRBJ2-7; D gene uncertain. This CDR3 region has 12 residues. The germline CDR1 and CDR2 sequences are MNHEY and SVGEGT. V lost 2 bases and J 3 bases, leaving 5 bases between the germline ends. The CDR3 nucleotides read TGTGCCAGCAGTTACGACGTCTACGAGCAGTACTTC. Translated: CASSYDVYEQYF.

This clonotype appeared a few times. CDR3 sequence: CATSDGPLGEQFF. The CDR3 DNA reads TGTGCCACCAGTGATGGGCCCCTGGGGGAGCAGTTCTTC. The chain is built from TRBV24-1 and TRBJ2-1, with no clear D. CDR1 and CDR2 (germline): KGHDR, SFDVKD. This CDR3 comprises 13 residues. Trimming shortened V by 3 bases and J by 10 bases, and 12 bases separated the two germline ends.

Many counts were recorded for this clonotype. This chain joins TRBV10-3 and TRBJ1-1; D might be TRBD1 (6 bases). V was pared by 0 bases and J by 11 bases, with 7 bases between. This CDR3 is built from 11 residues. Germline CDR1 and CDR2: ENHRY and SYGVKD. The CDR3 nucleotides read TGTGCCATCAGTGAGTCTACAGGGGCTTTCTTT. It yields the protein CAISESTGAFF.

This chain uses TRBV7-9 with TRBJ2-7; weak D call: TRBD2 (6 bases). The CDR3 consists of 15 residues. CDR1 SEHNR and CDR2 FQNEAQ come from the germline V gene (reference sequence). V lost 5 bases and J 4 bases, leaving 18 bases between the germline ends. The CDR3 DNA reads as TGTGCCAGCAGCCCGCAGGGCCGGACTATTTACGAGCAGTACTTC. Protein product: CASSPQGRTIYEQYF.

This clonotype was counted a few times. The V and J genes are TRBV20-1 and TRBJ2-3, with 7 positions matching TRBD2. Germline loops: CDR1 DFQATT, CDR2 SNEGSKA (reference sequence). J lost 7 bases, V lost 6 bases, and 16 bases had no gene match. This CDR3 contains 15 residues. The CDR3 loop is CSAATWRETENTQYF. CDR3 sequence (DNA): TGCAGTGCCGCGACTTGGCGGGAGACCGAAAATACGCAGTATTTT.

This clonotype appeared a few times. CDR3 residues: CASNPGQGFKAFF. The DNA of the CDR3 is TGCGCCAGCAACCCGGGACAGGGGTTTAAAGCTTTCTTT. The chain is built from TRBV5-1 and TRBJ1-1, with 10 bases fitting TRBD1. The germline V gene has CDR1 SGHRS and CDR2 YFSETQ. The CDR3 spans 13 residues. J gave up 9 bases and V 6 bases, and 8 bases lay outside the gene matches.

This clonotype was picked up a small number of times. The rearrangement uses TRBV3-1 and TRBJ2-3, with D hard to call. CDR1 is LGHDT and CDR2 is YNNKEL in the germline V gene (reference sequence). The CDR3 totals 16 residues. V was trimmed by 0 bases and J by 0 bases, leaving 10 bases between them. CDR3 sequence: CASSQEGSASTDTQYF. As DNA, the CDR3 is TGTGCCAGCAGCCAAGAGGGCTCAGCTAGCACAGATACGCAGTATTTT.

This clonotype was detected many times. This chain connects TRBV29-1 to TRBJ1-1; no definite D call. The ends were cut back, 0 bases at V and 5 bases at J, with 7 bases in the middle. The CDR3 length is 12 residues. Germline CDR1 SQVTM, CDR2 ANQGSEA. The chain's CDR3 is CSVEDPGTEAFF. The CDR3 nucleotides are TGCAGCGTTGAAGATCCGGGGACTGAAGCTTTCTTT.

The CDR3 DNA follows: TGTGCCAGCGGCGGGGTGGTGGGAAGATCTAGCACAGATACGCAGTATTTT. This codes for CASGGVVGRSSTDTQYF. The chain carries TRBV7-9 and TRBJ2-3, with a possible D match to TRBD2 (6 bases). Germline CDR1 reads SEHNR; CDR2 reads FQNEAQ (reference sequence). The CDR3 consists of 17 residues. V lost 8 bases, J lost 0 bases, and 21 bases lay in between.

The rearrangement joins TRBV12-3 or TRBV12-4 to TRBJ1-6; the match to TRBD1 covers 8 bases. The CDR3 is 14 residues long. With V trimmed by 1 base and J by 7 bases, 0 bases remained unmatched. CDR3 region: CASSLGTGNSPLHF. The CDR3 DNA follows: TGTGCCAGCAGTTTAGGGACAGGGAATTCACCCCTCCACTTT.

V and J are TRBV3-1 and TRBJ1-1; D not certain. CDR1 is LGHDT and CDR2 is YNNKEL in the germline V gene (reference sequence). The CDR3 is made up of 15 amino acids. Trimming took off 4 bases at V and 0 bases at J, with 12 bases between the two ends. The CDR3 sequence is CASSLASTMNTEAFF. The CDR3 DNA is TGTGCCAGCAGCCTCGCGTCAACCATGAACACTGAAGCTTTCTTT.